The 19 T cell receptor beta chains below were found in one sample sequenced in a study of shared clonotypes between healthy human individuals. Sequencing was performed with immunoSEQ multiplex PCR; in TCRdb, only in-frame clones are kept and a portion is missing. This table holds 1 million to 1.2 million clones, 77% found once. Material for sequencing was memory CD4+ T cells from PBMCs. The subset denotes: CD45RA-negative fraction. The origin of the receptors is a man younger than 30 in good health. Some clones in this sample may be carry-over from other donors' samples.

The chain has TRBV2 and TRBJ2-7, with TRBD2 identical over 10 bases. The CDR3 is made up of 12 amino acids. Germline lookup yields CDR1 SNHLY and CDR2 FYNNEI. The trim removed 10 bases at V and 4 bases at J, leaving 4 bases unmatched. The CDR3 here is CATGLARYEQYF. Here the CDR3 DNA reads TGTGCCACGGGACTAGCGCGATACGAGCAGTACTTC.

Ten or more counts support this clone. Other DNA sequences in the sample encode the same CDR3. The chain uses TRBV5-1 and TRBJ1-2; D remains ambiguous. V was cut by 0 bases and J by 4 bases, with 4 bases left in between. Looked up from germline, CDR1 is SGHRS and CDR2 is YFSETQ. The CDR3 totals 12 residues. The chain's CDR3 is CASSLDSYGYTF. The CDR3 bases are TGCGCCAGCAGCTTGGACAGCTATGGCTACACCTTC. The full variable domain, with the rest looked up from reference TRBV5-1 and TRBJ1-2, is KAGVTQTPRYLIKTRGQQVTLSCSPISGHRSVSWYQQTPGQGLQFLFEYFSETQRNKGNFPGRFSGRQFSNSRSEMNVSTLELGDSALYLCASSLDSYGYTFGSGTRLTVV.

The J gene is TRBJ1-4, the V gene TRBV5-1; 7 bases match TRBD1. With 0 bases clipped from V and 8 bases from J, the junction kept 4 bases outside the gene matches. Germline CDR1 and CDR2: SGHRS and YFSETQ. The CDR3 runs to 14 residues. CDR3 DNA sequence: TGCGCCAGCAGCTTGGGGACAGGAGGCGAAAAACTGTTTTTT. Amino acids: CASSLGTGGEKLFF. The entire variable domain, with the rest obtained from reference TRBV5-1 and TRBJ1-4, is as follows: KAGVTQTPRYLIKTRGQQVTLSCSPISGHRSVSWYQQTPGQGLQFLFEYFSETQRNKGNFPGRFSGRQFSNSRSEMNVSTLELGDSALYLCASSLGTGGEKLFFGSGTQLSVL.

The V and J genes are TRBV4-1 and TRBJ2-5; no clear D gene. V lost 0 bases, J lost 5 bases, and 10 bases lay in between. CDR3 length: 14 amino acids. Germline V gene data show CDR1 as MGHRA and CDR2 as YSYEKL. The CDR3 here is CASSQDRPGETQYF. The CDR3 region has the DNA TGCGCCAGCAGCCAAGATCGGCCCGGGGAGACCCAGTACTTC.

This clone showed up just once. The chain uses TRBV5-1 and TRBJ2-7, with D possibly TRBD2 on 5 matching bases. Germline CDR1 is SGHRS and CDR2 is YFSETQ. The V end was cut by 7 bases, the J end by 3 bases, with 20 bases between. The CDR3 is 15 residues long. The CDR3 protein is CASQLGVGVHYEQYF. The CDR3 nucleotides are TGCGCCAGCCAGCTTGGGGTGGGAGTCCACTACGAGCAGTACTTC.

This clone has a handful of counts. The chain combines TRBV21-1 with TRBJ1-1. TRBV21-1 is marked as a pseudogene. The CDR3 runs to 12 residues. The CDR3 here is CASRNCGDETFF. CDR3 bases: TGTGCCAGCAGGAACTGCGGGGACGAAACTTTCTTT.

The chain carries TRBV7-6 and TRBJ2-1; 11 bases map to TRBD2. The CDR3 consists of 16 residues. Germline loops: CDR1 SGHVS, CDR2 FNYEAQ. Trimming cost V 3 bases and J 10 bases; bases outside gene matches: 11. Here the CDR3 DNA reads TGTGCCAGCAGCTTGACTAGCGGGAATAGAGTCTGGGAGCAGTTCTTC. This gives the protein CASSLTSGNRVWEQFF. The whole variable domain, remainder taken from reference TRBV7-6 and TRBJ2-1, is GAGVSQSPRYKVTKRGQDVALRCDPISGHVSLYWYRQALGQGPEFLTYFNYEAQQDKSGLPNDRFSAERPEGSISTLTIQRTEQRDSAMYRCASSLTSGNRVWEQFFGPGTRLTVL.

The chain combines TRBV7-6 with TRBJ1-1; D gene uncertain. Per germline, CDR1 SGHVS and CDR2 FNYEAQ. This CDR3 region has 13 residues. The V end was cut by 2 bases, the J end by 2 bases, with 6 bases between. The CDR3 is CASSLSINTEAFF. The DNA for the CDR3 is TGTGCCAGCAGCTTAAGCATTAACACTGAAGCTTTCTTT.

Only a few counts were recorded for this clone. The rearrangement joins TRBV9 to TRBJ2-2, with 8 bases identical to TRBD1. This CDR3 contains 17 residues. Germline V gene data show CDR1 as SGDLS and CDR2 as YYNGEE. V shed 0 bases and J 1 base; nucleotides not matched to a gene: 5. CDR3 in amino acids: CASSVVAGQVNTGELFF. DNA for the CDR3: TGTGCCAGCAGCGTAGTGGCGGGACAGGTGAACACCGGGGAGCTGTTTTTT.

This clone was counted between two and nine times. The V and J genes are TRBV11-2 and TRBJ2-3; D may be TRBD2 (5 bases). Per the germline V gene, CDR1 is SGHAT and CDR2 is FQNNGV. The CDR3 loop spans 12 amino acids. V shed 1 base and J shed 8 bases, with 7 bases lying between them. The CDR3 region has the DNA TGTGCCAGCAGCTTAGTCGGGGTTACGCAGTATTTT. This gives the protein CASSLVGVTQYF. Based on the CDR3 plus reference TRBV11-2 and TRBJ2-3, the full variable domain is EAGVAQSPRYKIIEKRQSVAFWCNPISGHATLYWYQQILGQGPKLLIQFQNNGVVDDSQLPKDRFSAERLKGVDSTLKIQPAKLEDSAVYLCASSLVGVTQYFGPGTRLTVL.

This clone was observed a single time. The chain carries TRBV30 and TRBJ2-5; the D gene is possibly TRBD1 (5 bases). The length of the CDR3 is 12 residues. V lost 5 bases and J lost 1, with 8 bases in between. Germline assignment: CDR1 GTSNPN and CDR2 SVGIG (reference sequence). The CDR3 protein is CAWSGFQETQYF. The CDR3, as DNA: TGTGCCTGGTCAGGGTTCCAAGAGACCCAGTACTTC.

The sample holds a few counts of this clone. In nucleotides, the CDR3 is TGCGCCAGCAGCCAGAACTACGAGCAGTACTTC. Translation gives CASSQNYEQYF. This rearrangement joins TRBV4-1 to TRBJ2-7; D not resolved. The CDR3 has 11 amino acids. V lost 3 bases and J lost 3, with 3 bases in between. Germline CDR1 MGHRA, CDR2 YSYEKL.

As regards this clone: A much larger clone sits a single nucleotide away, making a read error possible. The V and J genes are TRBV4-2 and TRBJ1-4; 10 bases line up with TRBD1. Losses at the gene ends were 4 bases for V and 4 bases for J; bases not matched to a gene: 3. The germline V gene has CDR1 LGHNA and CDR2 YNFKEQ. This CDR3 comprises 15 residues. CDR3 loop: CASSRDRGFNEKLFF. The CDR3 bases are TGTGCCAGCAGCCGGGACAGGGGCTTTAATGAAAAACTGTTTTTT.

This clone was seen once. The CDR3: CASSPPGQGPQPQHF. The CDR3 DNA reads as TGTGCCAGCTCACCCCCGGGACAGGGGCCTCAGCCCCAGCATTTT. The V call is TRBV18, the J call TRBJ1-5, with TRBD1 identical over 10 bases. This CDR3 has 15 residues. In germline, CDR1 is KGHSH, CDR2 LQKENI. After removal of 3 bases from V and 6 bases from J, the junction contained 5 bases not matched to a gene.

This sequence joins TRBV7-2 and TRBJ2-1; 11 positions agree with TRBD1. The CDR3 totals 15 residues. CDR1 and CDR2 (germline): SGHTA, FQGNSA. The V gene end was trimmed by 4 bases and the J gene end by 4 bases; junction bases not matched to a gene: 3. CDR3 coding DNA: TGTGCCAGCAGCTCTGGACAGGGGGCTTACAATGAGCAGTTCTTC. As protein: CASSSGQGAYNEQFF.

V gene TRBV7-8 combines with J gene TRBJ2-2, with 15 bases identical to TRBD2. CDR3 length: 17 residues. V lost 5 bases, J lost 4 bases, and 5 bases stayed unmatched. Germline assignment: CDR1 SGHVS and CDR2 FQNEAQ. The CDR3 loop reads CASSRGLAGGGTGELFF. Written as DNA, the CDR3 is TGTGCCAGCAGCAGAGGACTAGCGGGAGGGGGCACCGGGGAGCTGTTTTTT.

V is TRBV4-1 and J is TRBJ2-5; maybe TRBD1 (5 bases). V dropped 1 base and J dropped 1 base, with 7 bases sitting between them. This CDR3 is built from 14 residues. Germline CDR1 is MGHRA and CDR2 is YSYEKL. In DNA form, the CDR3 reads TGCGCCAGCAGCCAAGCCGACAGCCAAGAGACCCAGTACTTC. Translating gives CASSQADSQETQYF.

This chain connects TRBV6-4 to TRBJ2-3; D is undetermined. Germline CDR1 and CDR2: MRHNA and SNTAGT. The CDR3 runs 15 residues. V gave up 2 bases and J gave up 0 bases, with 9 bases separating them. DNA for the CDR3: TGTGCCAGCAGTGACGACGCCTCTAGCACAGATACGCAGTATTTT. It translates to CASSDDASSTDTQYF.

A note on this clone: Other DNA sequences within the sample encode an identical CDR3. The chain couples TRBV6-1 to TRBJ2-3; no clear D gene. The CDR3 totals 12 residues. CDR1 and CDR2 from the germline V gene are MNHNS and SASEGT. V was pared by 1 base and J by 6 bases, with 5 bases between. The CDR3 DNA is TGTGCCAGCAGTGAAGGTCGGGATACGCAGTATTTT. It is translated as CASSEGRDTQYF.